Listed below are T cell receptor beta chains from one sample, sequenced in a study of cytomegalovirus exposure and HLA in healthy donors. Produced via immunoSEQ multiplex PCR; TCRdb's table is partial and in-frame only. In the table there are about 98,000 clones, under 75% of which are singletons. The sequencing sample was made of PBMCs. The receptors stem from a female donor in good health and CMV-seronegative. CDR3s include the opening cysteine and the closing phenylalanine or tryptophan. Fields, in order: J gene, clone size, V gene, D gene, CDR3 protein, CDR3 DNA. The D gene is left open where the match is weak. Clone sizes are given selectively: once, few, many, or a class where the clone is expanded.

J: TRBJ2-1
size: -
V: TRBV9
D: TRBD2
CDR3: CASSVNYRTSGSFNEQFF
DNA: TGTGCCAGCAGCGTAAATTATAGGACTAGCGGGAGTTTCAATGAGCAGTTCTTC

J: TRBJ2-1
size: -
V: TRBV27
D: TRBD2
CDR3: CARGSPRRSGSRNEQFF
DNA: TGTGCCAGGGGGAGTCCTAGGCGTAGCGGGAGTAGGAATGAGCAGTTCTTC

J: TRBJ2-1
size: few
V: TRBV5-4
D: -
CDR3: CASSLVGASYNEQFF
DNA: TGTGCCAGCAGCTTGGTGGGGGCCTCCTACAATGAGCAGTTCTTC

J: TRBJ2-7
size: -
V: TRBV28
D: -
CDR3: CASSLSGEQYF
DNA: TGTGCCAGCAGTTTGAGCGGCGAGCAGTACTTC

J: TRBJ1-5
size: -
V: TRBV28
D: TRBD1
CDR3: CASSPGQEGQPQHF
DNA: TGTGCCAGCAGCCCTGGACAGGAGGGCCAGCCCCAGCATTTT

J: TRBJ2-3
size: -
V: TRBV28
D: TRBD1
CDR3: CASSTFPGQSTDTQYF
DNA: TGTGCCAGCAGTACCTTCCCGGGACAGAGCACAGATACGCAGTATTTT

J: TRBJ1-2
size: once
V: TRBV6-4
D: -
CDR3: CANIPSATEHGYTF
DNA: TGTGCCAACATACCCTCTGCGACTGAACATGGCTACACCTTC

J: TRBJ2-3
size: -
V: TRBV28
D: TRBD2
CDR3: CASAGGRPRTDTQYF
DNA: TGTGCCAGCGCGGGGGGGCGCCCTCGAACAGATACGCAGTATTTT

J: TRBJ1-5
size: -
V: TRBV19
D: TRBD1
CDR3: CATEQGAGGTQPQHF
DNA: TGTGCCACCGAACAGGGGGCAGGGGGGACTCAGCCCCAGCATTTT

J: TRBJ1-2
size: -
V: TRBV7-8
D: -
CDR3: CASSLGQRMVTLGGYTF
DNA: TGTGCCAGCAGCTTAGGTCAGCGAATGGTAACGCTTGGTGGCTACACCTTC

J: TRBJ2-1
size: -
V: TRBV30
D: -
CDR3: CAWSATVAVSGEQFF
DNA: TGTGCCTGGAGTGCCACGGTAGCGGTCAGCGGTGAGCAGTTCTTC

J: TRBJ1-2
size: -
V: TRBV4-3
D: -
CDR3: CASSQERQGNYGYTF
DNA: TGCGCCAGCAGCCAGGAAAGGCAGGGTAACTATGGCTACACCTTC

J: TRBJ2-3
size: -
V: TRBV2
D: -
CDR3: CASSTREGAGGTQYF
DNA: TGTGCCAGCAGTACCCGGGAGGGGGCCGGGGGTACGCAGTATTTT

J: TRBJ2-2
size: many
V: TRBV5-4
D: TRBD2
CDR3: CASSAISGKVGELFF
DNA: TGTGCCAGCAGCGCCATTAGCGGGAAGGTCGGGGAGCTGTTTTTT

J: TRBJ1-4
size: few
V: TRBV7-9
D: -
CDR3: CASSLPDGGLEKLFF
DNA: TGTGCCAGCAGCTTACCGGACGGAGGGCTTGAAAAACTGTTTTTT

J: TRBJ1-4
size: -
V: TRBV28
D: TRBD1
CDR3: CASRKGQGIEKLFF
DNA: TGTGCCAGCAGGAAAGGACAGGGCATTGAAAAACTGTTTTTT

J: TRBJ1-1
size: few
V: TRBV5-8
D: -
CDR3: CASSYGRENTEAFF
DNA: TGTGCCAGCAGCTACGGACGGGAGAACACTGAAGCTTTCTTT

J: TRBJ2-5
size: -
V: TRBV30
D: -
CDR3: CAFHPPPGETQYF
DNA: TGTGCCTTCCACCCGCCGCCGGGGGAGACCCAGTACTTC

J: TRBJ2-3
size: few
V: TRBV29-1
D: TRBD2
CDR3: CSAGRASKTQYF
DNA: TGCAGCGCCGGGAGGGCCTCGAAGACGCAGTATTTT

J: TRBJ2-7
size: -
V: TRBV7-8
D: TRBD1
CDR3: CASSPTRRTGVLSYEQYF
DNA: TGTGCCAGCAGCCCTACCAGAAGGACAGGGGTCCTCTCCTACGAGCAGTACTTC

J: TRBJ1-2
size: -
V: TRBV6-5
D: -
CDR3: CASSYSSRDTHEGYTF
DNA: TGTGCCAGCAGTTACTCGAGTCGGGACACACACGAGGGCTACACCTTC

J: TRBJ1-2
size: -
V: TRBV30
D: TRBD1
CDR3: CAWSPRDRDRGYTF
DNA: TGTGCCTGGAGTCCCCGGGACAGGGATCGTGGCTACACCTTC

J: TRBJ2-3
size: medium-sized
V: TRBV11-3
D: -
CDR3: CASSPTTSDTQYF
DNA: TGTGCCAGCAGCCCTACTACCTCGGATACGCAGTATTTT

J: TRBJ2-1
size: -
V: TRBV9
D: TRBD2
CDR3: CASSGAGGYNEQFF
DNA: TGTGCCAGCAGCGGAGCGGGAGGGTACAATGAGCAGTTCTTC

J: TRBJ2-5
size: -
V: TRBV5-1
D: TRBD2
CDR3: CASSLRAGGEETQYF
DNA: TGCGCCAGCAGCTTGCGCGCGGGAGGGGAAGAGACCCAGTACTTC

J: TRBJ2-1
size: few
V: TRBV11-2
D: -
CDR3: CASSQLAGTYNEQFF
DNA: TGTGCCAGCAGCCAACTGGCGGGAACCTACAATGAGCAGTTCTTC

J: TRBJ2-4
size: -
V: TRBV10-3
D: TRBD2
CDR3: CAISAGTSGVAKNIQYF
DNA: TGTGCCATCAGTGCAGGGACTAGCGGGGTAGCCAAAAACATTCAGTACTTC

J: TRBJ1-5
size: -
V: TRBV28
D: TRBD1
CDR3: CASSTRQGGSNQPQHF
DNA: TGTGCCAGCAGTACCCGACAGGGTGGTAGCAATCAGCCCCAGCATTTT

J: TRBJ1-2
size: once
V: TRBV5-6
D: TRBD1
CDR3: CASSLPGGYGYTF
DNA: TGTGCCAGCAGCTTGCCAGGGGGCTATGGCTACACCTTC

J: TRBJ2-7
size: -
V: TRBV6-1
D: TRBD2
CDR3: CASLVAGGVHEQYF
DNA: TGTGCCAGCCTTGTAGCGGGAGGGGTCCACGAGCAGTACTTC

J: TRBJ2-7
size: -
V: TRBV6-1
D: TRBD1
CDR3: CASGGGWTGNYEQYF
DNA: TGTGCCAGCGGTGGAGGATGGACAGGGAACTACGAGCAGTACTTC

J: TRBJ1-2
size: -
V: TRBV7-8
D: TRBD1
CDR3: CASSLRDSYGYTF
DNA: TGTGCCAGCAGCTTGAGGGACAGCTATGGCTACACCTTC

J: TRBJ1-2
size: -
V: TRBV19
D: -
CDR3: CASRTGTYIGAHGYTF
DNA: TGTGCCAGTAGGACCGGGACATACATAGGGGCTCATGGCTACACCTTC

J: TRBJ1-5
size: -
V: TRBV28
D: TRBD1
CDR3: CASNPGQGGQPQHF
DNA: TGTGCCAGCAACCCCGGACAGGGCGGGCAGCCCCAGCATTTT

J: TRBJ2-5
size: few
V: TRBV29-1
D: TRBD2
CDR3: CSVEDRTSGLKWETQYF
DNA: TGCAGCGTTGAAGATCGGACTAGCGGGCTTAAATGGGAGACCCAGTACTTC

J: TRBJ2-7
size: -
V: TRBV19
D: TRBD2
CDR3: CASNGGGALEQYF
DNA: TGTGCCAGTAACGGCGGGGGGGCTTTGGAGCAGTACTTC

J: TRBJ2-2
size: few
V: TRBV13
D: TRBD1
CDR3: CASSPEGQGELAGELFF
DNA: TGTGCCAGCAGCCCGGAGGGACAGGGGGAACTGGCGGGGGAGCTGTTTTTT

J: TRBJ1-6
size: once
V: TRBV11-2
D: -
CDR3: CASSLERTGSSPLHF
DNA: TGTGCCAGCAGCTTAGAGAGAACCGGGAGTTCACCCCTCCACTTT

J: TRBJ2-7
size: -
V: TRBV5-3
D: -
CDR3: CARSLLGLTTSYEQYF
DNA: TGTGCCAGAAGCTTGTTGGGACTTACCACGTCCTACGAGCAGTACTTC

J: TRBJ2-7
size: -
V: TRBV7-2
D: -
CDR3: CASSLGVSSYEQYF
DNA: TGTGCCAGCAGCTTAGGCGTGAGCTCCTACGAGCAGTACTTC

J: TRBJ2-1
size: few
V: TRBV9
D: -
CDR3: CASSLTGTWTYNEQFF
DNA: TGTGCCAGCAGTCTTACCGGGACATGGACATACAATGAGCAGTTCTTC

J: TRBJ2-5
size: -
V: TRBV5-6
D: TRBD1
CDR3: CASSPGQAETQYF
DNA: TGTGCCAGCAGTCCCGGACAGGCGGAGACCCAGTACTTC